This TCR beta chain was retrieved from a study of low-dose radiotherapy and immunotherapy resistance in tumors. Study as a whole: Per fraction, Cohort 2 was given 1 Gy every two weeks, accumulating a total of 13 Gy over 26 weeks. Patients took oral aspirin 300 mg daily for four cycles from cycle 1 day 1.

This clonotype was counted many times. The sample's time point: after trial treatment. The treatment is: LDRT plus nivolumab, ipilimumab, low-dose cyclophosphamide and aspirin (RACIN trial). Treatment of the donors consisted of nivolumab and ipilimumab (plus aspirin, low-dose cyclophosphamide and low-dose radiotherapy). The CDR3 runs 13 residues. V lost 3 bases, J lost 5 bases, and 2 bases stayed unmatched. Germline CDR1 SGHRS, CDR2 YFSETQ. Primers used for first-strand cDNA, a TRAV- and TRBV-specific set, covered both alpha and beta chains. TCR amplification involved 20 PCR cycles with a constant-region primer and V-primer adapter. In TCRdb, the reads were re-called with MiXCR into one record per CDR3 protein. The repertoire holds approximately 100,000 distinct CDR3 sequences, about 20% seen once, with roughly 4.3% in the top ten.

Material: PBMCs, obtained after low-dose radiotherapy plus immunotherapy. The source of this sequence is a male donor with prostate cancer. The chain has TRBV5-1 and TRBJ2-5; 9 bases match TRBD2. For the CDR3, the DNA is TGCGCCAGCAGCTCGGGACTAGCCGAGACCCAGTACTTC. Encoded protein: CASSSGLAETQYF.